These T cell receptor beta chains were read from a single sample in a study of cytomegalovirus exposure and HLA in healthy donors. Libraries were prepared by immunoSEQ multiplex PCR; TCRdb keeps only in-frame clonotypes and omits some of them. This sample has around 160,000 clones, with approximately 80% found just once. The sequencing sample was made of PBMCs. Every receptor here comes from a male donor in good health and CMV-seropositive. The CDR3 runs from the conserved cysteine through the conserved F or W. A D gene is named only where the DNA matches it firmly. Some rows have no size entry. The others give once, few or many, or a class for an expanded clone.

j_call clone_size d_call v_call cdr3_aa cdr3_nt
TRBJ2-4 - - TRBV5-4 CASSLGDNKNIQYF TGTGCCAGCAGCTTGGGGGACAATAAAAACATTCAGTACTTC
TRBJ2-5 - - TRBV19 CASSIAPGNQYF TGTGCCAGTAGTATAGCCCCAGGGAACCAGTACTTC
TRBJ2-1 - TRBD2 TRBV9 CASSATSGPYNEQFF TGTGCCAGCAGCGCCACTAGCGGACCCTACAATGAGCAGTTCTTC
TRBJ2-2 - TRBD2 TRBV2 CASSLELRGVSTGELFF TGTGCCAGCAGTCTTGAGCTGCGGGGGGTTAGCACCGGGGAGCTGTTTTTT
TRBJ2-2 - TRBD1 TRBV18 CASSRTGQGQFGELFF TGTGCCAGCTCACGAACGGGACAGGGACAATTCGGGGAGCTGTTTTTT
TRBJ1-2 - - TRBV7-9 CASSQLWGYTF TGTGCCAGCAGCCAACTTTGGGGCTACACCTTC
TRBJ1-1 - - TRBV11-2 CASSPIRGGHTEAFF TGTGCCAGCAGCCCGATTAGGGGAGGCCACACTGAAGCTTTCTTT
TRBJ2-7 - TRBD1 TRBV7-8 CASSLEGTGGRNEQYF TGTGCCAGCAGCTTAGAGGGGACAGGGGGTAGGAACGAGCAGTACTTC
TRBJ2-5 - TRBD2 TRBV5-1 CASSSGLGGHQETQYF TGCGCCAGCAGCTCGGGACTAGGTGGCCATCAAGAGACCCAGTACTTC
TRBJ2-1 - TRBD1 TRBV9 CASSVGGDRVSHEQFF TGTGCCAGCAGCGTAGGGGGGGACAGGGTGAGTCATGAGCAGTTCTTC
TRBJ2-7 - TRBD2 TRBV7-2 CASSFPNSGGSTYEQYF TGTGCCAGCAGCTTTCCCAACAGCGGGGGGAGCACCTACGAGCAGTACTTC
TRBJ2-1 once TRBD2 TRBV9 CASSDRFDSGITYNEQFF TGTGCCAGCAGCGACCGATTCGATAGCGGGATAACCTACAATGAGCAGTTCTTC
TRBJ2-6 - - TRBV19 CASSIVGGSGANVLTF TGTGCCAGTAGTATAGTCGGCGGCTCTGGGGCCAACGTCCTGACTTTC
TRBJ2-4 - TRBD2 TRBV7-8 CASSLSGGKNIQYF TGTGCCAGCAGCCTGAGCGGGGGGAAAAACATTCAGTACTTC
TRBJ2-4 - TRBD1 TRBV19 CASSPWTGPQNIQYF TGTGCCAGTAGTCCTTGGACAGGACCCCAAAACATTCAGTACTTC
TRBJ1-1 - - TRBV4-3 CASSQDSGRDTEAFF TGCGCCAGCAGCCAAGACTCAGGGCGAGACACTGAAGCTTTCTTT